This TCR beta chain came from a study of monozygotic twins with inflammatory bowel disease. Points from the study as a whole: Inverse Simpson values showed less TCRbeta diversity in IBD patients than in their healthy co-twins. Different subtypes (of T cells) could not be told apart from one another.

TCRdb reanalyzed the 5' RACE reads and collapses them to one entry per CDR3 protein, without DNA. The data include over 110,000 distinct CDR3 sequences; the top ten clones carry 2.4%. This CDR3 has 13 amino acids. Germline V lookup: CDR1 SQVTM, CDR2 ANQGSEA. With regard to this clonotype: The antigen remains unidentified.

The TCR comes from a human donor with ulcerative colitis or Crohn's disease, or a healthy co-twin of an affected twin (not recorded which). The gene calls are TRBV29-1 and TRBJ1-5. The specimen was blood. The chain's CDR3 is CSAREGLNQPQHF.